A selection of T cell receptor beta chains follows, all from one sample in a study of graft-versus-host responses after intestinal transplantation. Data came from immunoSEQ multiplex PCR; TCRdb stores just in-frame clones and leaves some out. The sample contains about 130,000 clones, approximately 92% of which appear only once. These receptors' antigens are unknown. Sequenced here: unstimulated CD4+ T cells sorted from spleen or lymph node cells, sampled before intestinal transplant. These receptors all come from a human donor who received an intestinal transplant. Each CDR3 is given with its conserved first and last residue. A D gene is named only where the DNA matches it firmly.

V	D	CDR3
TRBV11-3	TRBD2	CASSLLAGGEETQYF
TRBV7-9	.	CASSHRGPNFGELFF
TRBV12-5	.	CASGSPGYQGYTF
TRBV9	TRBD1	CASSPRTGYNEQFF
TRBV14	.	CASSQLLQETQYF
TRBV18	.	CASSPFRDGGNSPLHF
TRBV5-3	TRBD1	CARIGQGQGYEQYF
TRBV21-1	.	CASKLGDFQETQYF
TRBV27	TRBD1	CASSFTGGYDTGELFF
TRBV5-1	.	CASSDDRRGANVLTF
TRBV11-3	TRBD1	CASSLADRGRETQYF
TRBV6-1	.	CASILGEGGYTF
TRBV7-2	.	CASSSNTEAFF
TRBV6-1	.	CASSERGPETQYF
TRBV4-1	.	CASSQDRGTQPQHF
TRBV10-3	TRBD1	CAIRRADRGSWAFF
TRBV21-1	.	CASSKGGVRYQRESYGYTF
TRBV12-5	.	CASGLGANQPQHF
TRBV14	.	CASSQEKGRGSDEQFF
TRBV7-9	.	CASSLGALGGAHEQFF
TRBV5-6	TRBD2	CASSGTSRSDTQYF
TRBV5-4	.	CASSVDSPRANVLTF
TRBV10-1	.	CASSSSPTQETQYF
TRBV27	TRBD1	CASSWQGGQPQHF
TRBV18	.	CASSPPSPRERSYNEQFF
TRBV6-5	.	CASSYSPVWDSPLHF
TRBV11-2	TRBD2	CASSLGWGGDGELFF
TRBV18	TRBD2	CASSERLAGSTDTQYF
TRBV7-9	TRBD1	CASSQDRGQTEAFF
TRBV30	.	CAWSAKDGSSYNEQFF
TRBV12-5	.	CASGLVPFDRHYEQYF
TRBV5-1	.	CASSLGDLASTDTQYF
TRBV2	.	CASSVVRDEKLFF